The entry that follows covers one T cell receptor (beta chain) sequence. Its antigen is unknown. Other nucleotide sequences from this sample produce the same CDR3. The sample originates from a study of OX40 agonist ivuxolimab in advanced cancers. Study-wide context: Ivuxolimab is a fully human IgG2 antibody that activates OX40 (CD134).

Overall study findings and caveats: Antigen specificity was not determined for the expanded peripheral T cells. CD8+ T cells were the subset that, on average, had more expanded clones than CD4+.

Produced via immunoSEQ multiplex PCR; TCRdb's table is partial and in-frame only. The sample has some 74,000 clones, over 75% seen once. The CDR3 totals 12 residues. The germline gives CDR1 SQVTM, CDR2 ANQGSEA. This TCR derives from an adult with an advanced solid tumor such as melanoma, head and neck, liver or kidney cancer. The chain recombines TRBV29-1 with TRBJ2-5; TRBD2 might be the D (5 bases). Specimen: CD4+ or CD8+ T cells sorted from blood, collected in a trial of the OX40 agonist ivuxolimab. The CDR3 loop reads CSVLTGKETQYF. The CDR3 DNA reads TGCAGTGTCCTGACGGGAAAAGAGACCCAGTACTTC.